The rows below give T cell receptor beta chains drawn from one sample of a study of beta chain features in type 1 diabetes. TCRdb's table, derived via immunoSEQ multiplex PCR, lists solely in-frame clones and lacks some. The sample carries hundreds of thousands of clones, more than 13% recorded once. Specimen: naive CD4+ T cells from blood. The receptors originated from a man aged 18 to 29 with type 1 diabetes. The CDR3 runs from the conserved cysteine through the conserved F or W. A D gene is named only where the DNA matches it firmly. Size is stated for part of the rows, as once, few or many counts, or as a class when the clone is expanded.

D gene: -
J gene: TRBJ2-7
V gene: TRBV4-3
clone size: few
CDR3 protein: CASSQNPQGGYEQYF
CDR3 DNA: TGCGCCAGCAGCCAAAACCCGCAGGGGGGATACGAGCAGTACTTC

D gene: -
J gene: TRBJ2-1
V gene: TRBV7-9
clone size: -
CDR3 protein: CASSSRGLGGYNEQFF
CDR3 DNA: TGTGCCAGCAGCTCCAGGGGACTGGGCGGTTACAATGAGCAGTTCTTC

D gene: -
J gene: TRBJ1-2
V gene: TRBV27
clone size: few
CDR3 protein: CASSPGSAGYGYTF
CDR3 DNA: TGTGCCAGCAGTCCAGGGTCGGCAGGATATGGCTACACCTTC

D gene: -
J gene: TRBJ2-5
V gene: TRBV30
clone size: -
CDR3 protein: CAWSVRLQETQYF
CDR3 DNA: TGTGCCTGGAGTGTACGCTTACAAGAGACCCAGTACTTC

D gene: -
J gene: TRBJ2-2
V gene: TRBV7-3
clone size: few
CDR3 protein: CASSAGGQTGELFF
CDR3 DNA: TGTGCCAGCAGCGCCGGAGGGCAAACCGGGGAGCTGTTTTTT

D gene: -
J gene: TRBJ2-2
V gene: TRBV4-1
clone size: -
CDR3 protein: CASSRASFTGELFF
CDR3 DNA: TGCGCCAGCAGCCGAGCTAGTTTCACCGGGGAGCTGTTTTTT

D gene: -
J gene: TRBJ2-5
V gene: TRBV21-1
clone size: few
CDR3 protein: CASSWDCQETQYF
CDR3 DNA: TGTGCCAGCAGTTGGGACTGCCAAGAGACCCAGTACTTC

D gene: -
J gene: TRBJ2-6
V gene: TRBV2
clone size: few
CDR3 protein: CASPTGGSGANVLTF
CDR3 DNA: TGTGCCAGCCCAACCGGGGGTTCTGGGGCCAACGTCCTGACTTTC

D gene: -
J gene: TRBJ1-2
V gene: TRBV5-1
clone size: few
CDR3 protein: CASSLDLTGSGYTF
CDR3 DNA: TGCGCCAGCAGCTTGGACCTCACAGGGAGCGGCTACACCTTC

D gene: -
J gene: TRBJ2-3
V gene: TRBV18
clone size: -
CDR3 protein: CASSPPEAAQYF
CDR3 DNA: TGTGCCAGCTCACCACCGGAAGCAGCGCAGTATTTT

D gene: -
J gene: TRBJ1-1
V gene: TRBV30
clone size: few
CDR3 protein: CAWSVPLMMEVGNTEAFF
CDR3 DNA: TGTGCCTGGAGTGTACCTCTTATGATGGAGGTAGGGAACACTGAAGCTTTCTTT

D gene: -
J gene: TRBJ1-5
V gene: TRBV30
clone size: few
CDR3 protein: CAWDNQGDQPQHF
CDR3 DNA: TGTGCCTGGGATAATCAGGGAGATCAGCCCCAGCATTTT

D gene: -
J gene: TRBJ2-5
V gene: TRBV7-2
clone size: few
CDR3 protein: CASSRARGPKETQYF
CDR3 DNA: TGTGCCAGCAGCCGGGCCCGAGGCCCTAAAGAGACCCAGTACTTC

D gene: -
J gene: TRBJ2-7
V gene: TRBV7-9
clone size: -
CDR3 protein: CASRSEGEQYF
CDR3 DNA: TGTGCCAGCAGGTCCGAAGGCGAGCAGTACTTC

D gene: -
J gene: TRBJ2-3
V gene: TRBV4-2
clone size: -
CDR3 protein: CASSQEVPYTQYF
CDR3 DNA: TGTGCCAGCAGCCAAGAGGTGCCGTATACGCAGTATTTT

D gene: -
J gene: TRBJ2-4
V gene: TRBV9
clone size: few
CDR3 protein: CASKGEATNIQYF
CDR3 DNA: TGTGCCAGCAAGGGTGAGGCCACAAACATTCAGTACTTC

D gene: TRBD1
J gene: TRBJ2-1
V gene: TRBV7-2
clone size: few
CDR3 protein: CASSFPTGGVYEQFF
CDR3 DNA: TGTGCCAGCAGCTTCCCGACAGGGGGAGTCTATGAGCAGTTCTTC

D gene: -
J gene: TRBJ2-2
V gene: TRBV18
clone size: -
CDR3 protein: CASSPGLAISGELFF
CDR3 DNA: TGTGCCAGCTCACCAGGGCTAGCGATCTCCGGGGAGCTGTTTTTT

D gene: -
J gene: TRBJ1-2
V gene: TRBV7-8
clone size: -
CDR3 protein: CASSRTVNYGYTF
CDR3 DNA: TGTGCCAGCAGCCGGACAGTTAACTATGGCTACACCTTC

D gene: TRBD2
J gene: TRBJ2-2
V gene: TRBV30
clone size: -
CDR3 protein: CAWTRLAPNTGELFF
CDR3 DNA: TGTGCCTGGACTCGACTAGCGCCGAACACCGGGGAGCTGTTTTTT

D gene: -
J gene: TRBJ1-2
V gene: TRBV11-2
clone size: few
CDR3 protein: CASSPDRLYGYTF
CDR3 DNA: TGTGCCAGCAGCCCCGACAGGCTCTATGGCTACACCTTC

D gene: -
J gene: TRBJ2-7
V gene: TRBV28
clone size: -
CDR3 protein: CASSRPNSYEQYF
CDR3 DNA: TGTGCCAGCAGCAGACCGAACTCCTACGAGCAGTACTTC

D gene: -
J gene: TRBJ1-2
V gene: TRBV28
clone size: few
CDR3 protein: CASRLQGFGVNYGYTF
CDR3 DNA: TGTGCCAGCAGACTACAGGGATTCGGGGTTAACTATGGCTACACCTTC

D gene: TRBD2
J gene: TRBJ2-7
V gene: TRBV7-9
clone size: -
CDR3 protein: CASTPLVLAGGEQYF
CDR3 DNA: TGTGCCAGCACCCCTCTCGTACTAGCGGGGGGAGAGCAGTACTTC

D gene: -
J gene: TRBJ2-3
V gene: TRBV4-1
clone size: -
CDR3 protein: CASSQGQFTDTQYF
CDR3 DNA: TGCGCCAGCAGCCAAGGACAGTTCACAGATACGCAGTATTTT

D gene: -
J gene: TRBJ1-6
V gene: TRBV19
clone size: few
CDR3 protein: CASSTSQESPLHF
CDR3 DNA: TGTGCCAGTAGTACCTCCCAGGAGTCACCCCTCCACTTT

D gene: -
J gene: TRBJ2-3
V gene: TRBV30
clone size: few
CDR3 protein: CAWKKAGLNTDTQYF
CDR3 DNA: TGTGCCTGGAAGAAGGCGGGATTAAACACAGATACGCAGTATTTT

D gene: -
J gene: TRBJ2-5
V gene: TRBV7-3
clone size: -
CDR3 protein: CASSLAGASETQYF
CDR3 DNA: TGTGCCAGCAGCTTAGCGGGGGCCTCAGAGACCCAGTACTTC

D gene: -
J gene: TRBJ2-7
V gene: TRBV15
clone size: -
CDR3 protein: CATSRAPSGALYEQYF
CDR3 DNA: TGTGCCACCAGCAGAGCCCCCTCGGGGGCCCTCTACGAGCAGTACTTC

D gene: TRBD1
J gene: TRBJ2-7
V gene: TRBV7-7
clone size: few
CDR3 protein: CASSLRTGSSYEQYF
CDR3 DNA: TGTGCTAGCAGCCTCCGGACAGGGAGCTCCTACGAGCAGTACTTC

D gene: TRBD2
J gene: TRBJ2-5
V gene: TRBV7-2
clone size: few
CDR3 protein: CASSPQLAGGETQYF
CDR3 DNA: TGTGCCAGCAGCCCGCAACTAGCGGGGGGAGAGACCCAGTACTTC

D gene: -
J gene: TRBJ2-2
V gene: TRBV9
clone size: few
CDR3 protein: CASSLAGDTGELFF
CDR3 DNA: TGTGCCAGCAGCTTGGCGGGCGACACCGGGGAGCTGTTTTTT

D gene: -
J gene: TRBJ2-6
V gene: TRBV29-1
clone size: -
CDR3 protein: CSVGTSSGANVLTF
CDR3 DNA: TGCAGCGTTGGCACGAGCTCTGGGGCCAACGTCCTGACTTTC

D gene: -
J gene: TRBJ1-5
V gene: TRBV5-1
clone size: -
CDR3 protein: CASSFTGMSNQPQHF
CDR3 DNA: TGCGCCAGCAGCTTCACGGGGATGAGCAATCAGCCCCAGCATTTT

D gene: -
J gene: TRBJ2-1
V gene: TRBV7-9
clone size: -
CDR3 protein: CASSLALTGYDEQFF
CDR3 DNA: TGTGCCAGCAGCTTAGCGCTTACAGGGTATGATGAGCAGTTCTTC

D gene: TRBD1
J gene: TRBJ2-5
V gene: TRBV29-1
clone size: -
CDR3 protein: CSVFWRRTGSKETQYF
CDR3 DNA: TGCAGCGTTTTTTGGCGTAGGACAGGTTCTAAAGAGACCCAGTACTTC

D gene: TRBD1
J gene: TRBJ2-3
V gene: TRBV7-2
clone size: -
CDR3 protein: CASSPGQGRTDTQYF
CDR3 DNA: TGTGCCAGCAGCCCTGGACAGGGGAGGACAGATACGCAGTATTTT

D gene: -
J gene: TRBJ2-1
V gene: TRBV14
clone size: few
CDR3 protein: CASSPLFAGNEQFF
CDR3 DNA: TGTGCCAGCAGCCCTCTTTTCGCGGGCAATGAGCAGTTCTTC

D gene: TRBD2
J gene: TRBJ2-7
V gene: TRBV14
clone size: -
CDR3 protein: CASSFGTSGSYEQYF
CDR3 DNA: TGTGCCAGCAGCTTTGGGACTAGCGGTTCCTACGAGCAGTACTTC

D gene: TRBD1
J gene: TRBJ2-4
V gene: TRBV30
clone size: -
CDR3 protein: CAWTRQGVLTKNIQYF
CDR3 DNA: TGTGCCTGGACTAGGCAGGGGGTACTGACCAAAAACATTCAGTACTTC

D gene: -
J gene: TRBJ1-1
V gene: TRBV30
clone size: few
CDR3 protein: CAWSAGQGRMNTEAFF
CDR3 DNA: TGTGCCTGGAGTGCGGGTCAGGGACGCATGAACACTGAAGCTTTCTTT

D gene: TRBD1
J gene: TRBJ2-2
V gene: TRBV7-8
clone size: -
CDR3 protein: CASSRTGDTGELFF
CDR3 DNA: TGTGCCAGCAGTCGGACAGGGGACACCGGGGAGCTGTTTTTT

D gene: TRBD1
J gene: TRBJ2-5
V gene: TRBV10-3
clone size: few
CDR3 protein: CAIKGQPQETQYF
CDR3 DNA: TGTGCCATCAAGGGACAGCCACAAGAGACCCAGTACTTC

D gene: -
J gene: TRBJ1-1
V gene: TRBV30
clone size: few
CDR3 protein: CAWKKGGNTEAFF
CDR3 DNA: TGTGCCTGGAAGAAAGGGGGTAACACTGAAGCTTTCTTT

D gene: -
J gene: TRBJ2-3
V gene: TRBV15
clone size: -
CDR3 protein: CATSRDANTQYF
CDR3 DNA: TGTGCCACCAGCAGAGACGCAAATACGCAGTATTTT

D gene: -
J gene: TRBJ2-2
V gene: TRBV29-1
clone size: few
CDR3 protein: CSVDSGLGGGELFF
CDR3 DNA: TGCAGCGTTGATTCAGGACTTGGGGGCGGGGAGCTGTTTTTT

D gene: TRBD1
J gene: TRBJ2-5
V gene: TRBV7-2
clone size: -
CDR3 protein: CASTQGQGQETQYF
CDR3 DNA: TGTGCCAGCACCCAAGGACAGGGGCAAGAGACCCAGTACTTC

D gene: TRBD2
J gene: TRBJ2-3
V gene: TRBV5-1
clone size: few
CDR3 protein: CASSLAGGRDTQYF
CDR3 DNA: TGCGCCAGCAGCCTAGCGGGGGGGCGAGATACGCAGTATTTT

D gene: TRBD2
J gene: TRBJ2-3
V gene: TRBV27
clone size: few
CDR3 protein: CASSPLAGGPTDTQYF
CDR3 DNA: TGTGCCAGCAGTCCATTAGCGGGAGGGCCTACAGATACGCAGTATTTT

D gene: TRBD1
J gene: TRBJ2-5
V gene: TRBV28
clone size: -
CDR3 protein: CASSPLGQGAREQYF
CDR3 DNA: TGTGCCAGCAGTCCTCTGGGACAGGGGGCGCGTGAGCAGTACTTC

D gene: -
J gene: TRBJ2-3
V gene: TRBV7-9
clone size: few
CDR3 protein: CASSSRGRTSTDTQYF
CDR3 DNA: TGTGCCAGCAGCTCTAGGGGTCGAACTAGCACAGATACGCAGTATTTT

D gene: TRBD1
J gene: TRBJ1-1
V gene: TRBV14
clone size: -
CDR3 protein: CASSPPDRGNTEAFF
CDR3 DNA: TGTGCCAGCAGCCCGCCCGACAGGGGGAACACTGAAGCTTTCTTT

D gene: -
J gene: TRBJ1-1
V gene: TRBV6-6
clone size: few
CDR3 protein: CASTTLTEAFF
CDR3 DNA: TGTGCCAGCACTACCTTAACTGAAGCTTTCTTT

D gene: -
J gene: TRBJ2-1
V gene: TRBV14
clone size: few
CDR3 protein: CASSQVSSYNEQFF
CDR3 DNA: TGTGCCAGCAGCCAAGTATCCTCCTACAATGAGCAGTTCTTC

D gene: -
J gene: TRBJ2-5
V gene: TRBV30
clone size: few
CDR3 protein: CAWSRKTRLVTQYF
CDR3 DNA: TGTGCCTGGAGCCGCAAGACTAGGCTCGTGACCCAGTACTTC